The sequence of this T cell receptor (beta chain) was determined in a study of blood T cell repertoires in COVID-19 (dated by TCRdb to 2020 to 2022). Regarding the complete study: Samples from collaborators originated in the United States, Italy and Spain and spanned both the acute and convalescent phases of COVID-19. The repertoires were released in a freely available public database intended as a resource for research on the immune response to SARS-CoV-2. Nearly every sample came with metadata listing a de-identified subject ID, COVID-19 status, age in years and sex. Subjects who had been exposed to COVID-19, were actively infected with it, or had recovered from it provided the deeply sampled blood TCRbeta repertoires that made up the dataset. Samples were obtained from the ongoing ImmuneRACE study (first 160 participants) and from some 1,300 subjects provided by 6 global collaborators. The prospective study material was composed of cDNA or gDNA derived from T cells, B-cell-depleted T cells, or PBMCs. HLA class I and class II types, where available, came from metadata supplied by the sample provider rather than from assay-based typing.

TCRbeta CDR3 regions were amplified from genomic DNA using the immunoSEQ Assay, a bias-controlled multiplex PCR. As for the original processing: The number of nucleated cells in each sample was estimated by amplification of reference gene primers within the assay. To quantify the absolute abundance of each unique TCRbeta CDR3 rearrangement, sequence reads were collapsed and filtered. For each sample, productive Simpson clonality was calculated as the square root of Simpson's diversity index over productive rearrangements. The table was pulled from immuneACCESS by TCRdb, which kept in-frame rearrangements only. Such tables lose some clones; where checked, under half of the loss comes from unresolved V genes, and the rest has no known cause. From that table come the V and J calls and clone size; the DNA was used to work out D and trimming. In this sample the table shows approximately 410,000 clones, 75% to 90% of which occur a single time. The top ten clonotypes cover more than 1.4% of the sample.

A note on this clone: The antigen it recognizes is unknown. It has no much larger one-base neighbor in the sample; base qualities were not kept.

The research as a whole found: Clinical and demographic metadata were provided uncurated, with the amount varying by source and participant.

The collaborating institutions used their own protocols to collect whole blood in K2EDTA tubes. For TCRbeta analysis, collaborators shipped samples in one of three forms: frozen whole blood, isolated PBMCs, or DNA extracted from either of those sample types. Sequencing input: peripheral blood. The TCR was taken from a woman aged 25 to 45 with active or convalescent COVID-19.

In nucleotide form, the sequence is TGTGCCAGCAGTAATACAGGTTATCAGCAGTACTTC. It specifies CASSNTGYQQYF. Recombination joined TRBV7-2 with TRBJ2-7, and the D gene may be TRBD1, 5 bases matching. Reading from cysteine to phenylalanine, the CDR3 counts 12 amino acids. Only CDR3 DNA is held: 36 bases, read in frame from base 1. The germline V gene encodes CDR1 SGHTA and CDR2 FQGNSA. Trimming takes 6 bases from V and 8 bases from J, and the germline ends sit 14 bases apart.